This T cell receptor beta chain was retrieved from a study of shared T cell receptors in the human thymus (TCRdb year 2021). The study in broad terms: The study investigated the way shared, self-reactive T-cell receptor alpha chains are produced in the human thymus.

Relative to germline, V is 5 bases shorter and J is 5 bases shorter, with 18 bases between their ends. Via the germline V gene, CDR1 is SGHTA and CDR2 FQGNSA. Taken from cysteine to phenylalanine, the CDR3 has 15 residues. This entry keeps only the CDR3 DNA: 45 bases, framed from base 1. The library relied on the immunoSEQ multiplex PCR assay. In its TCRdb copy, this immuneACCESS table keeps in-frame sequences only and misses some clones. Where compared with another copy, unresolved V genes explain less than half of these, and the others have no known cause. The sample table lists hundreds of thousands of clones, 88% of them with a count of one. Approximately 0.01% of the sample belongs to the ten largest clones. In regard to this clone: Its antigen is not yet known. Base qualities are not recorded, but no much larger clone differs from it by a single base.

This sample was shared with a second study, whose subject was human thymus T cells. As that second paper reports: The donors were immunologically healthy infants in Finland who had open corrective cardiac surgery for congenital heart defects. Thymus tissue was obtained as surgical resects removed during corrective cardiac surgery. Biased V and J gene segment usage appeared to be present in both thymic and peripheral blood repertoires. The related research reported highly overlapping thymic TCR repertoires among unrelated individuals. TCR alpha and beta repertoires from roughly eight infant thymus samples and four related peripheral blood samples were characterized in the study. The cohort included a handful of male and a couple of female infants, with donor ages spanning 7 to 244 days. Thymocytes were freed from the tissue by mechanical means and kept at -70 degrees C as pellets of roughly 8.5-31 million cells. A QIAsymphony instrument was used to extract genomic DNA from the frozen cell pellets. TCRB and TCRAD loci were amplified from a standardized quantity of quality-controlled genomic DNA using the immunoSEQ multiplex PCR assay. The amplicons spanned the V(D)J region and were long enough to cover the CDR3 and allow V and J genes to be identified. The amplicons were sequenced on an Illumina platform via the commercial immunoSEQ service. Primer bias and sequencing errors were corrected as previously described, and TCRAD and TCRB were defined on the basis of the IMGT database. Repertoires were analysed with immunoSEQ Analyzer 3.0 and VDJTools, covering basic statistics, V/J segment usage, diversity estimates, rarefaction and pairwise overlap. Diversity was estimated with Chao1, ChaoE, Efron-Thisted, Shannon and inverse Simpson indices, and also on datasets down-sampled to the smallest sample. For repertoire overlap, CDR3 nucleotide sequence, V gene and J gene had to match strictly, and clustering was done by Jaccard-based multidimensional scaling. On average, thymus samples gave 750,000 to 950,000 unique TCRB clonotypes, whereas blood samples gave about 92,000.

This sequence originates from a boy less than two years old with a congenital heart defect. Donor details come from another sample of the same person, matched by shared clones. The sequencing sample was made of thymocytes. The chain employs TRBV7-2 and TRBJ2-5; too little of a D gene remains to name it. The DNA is TGTGCCAGCAGCCCGAAACTTTCTAGGTCGGAGACCCAGTACTTC. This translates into CASSPKLSRSETQYF. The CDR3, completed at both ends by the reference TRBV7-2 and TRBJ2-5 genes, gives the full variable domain GAGVSQSPSNKVTEKGKDVELRCDPISGHTALYWYRQSLGQGLEFLIYFQGNSAPDKSGLPSDRFSAERTGGSVSTLTIQRTQQEDSAVYLCASSPKLSRSETQYFGPGTRLLVL.